The following is a T cell receptor (beta chain) sequence with its context. The antigen remains unidentified. The sample belongs to a study of cytomegalovirus exposure and HLA in healthy donors. General study findings and limits: The likely origin of a cluster of highly shared sequence variants was a sequencing artifact. Being productive about 90% or about 30% of the time was typical of most TCR beta V segments in an earlier analysis. TCR beta sequences numbering around 15,000 were associated with HLA alleles at 0.05 false discovery rate in a later analysis.

J lost 5 bases, V lost 3 bases, and 9 bases had no gene match. This CDR3 has 15 amino acids. CDR1 and CDR2 (germline): SGHNT, YYREEE (reference sequence). Vbeta (60) and Jbeta (13) primers were used in the PCR. Authors' methods: In a later analysis, 10 million to 11 million of tens of millions of unique beta chains occurred in at least two donors. Generated by immunoSEQ multiplex PCR, the TCRdb table keeps only in-frame clones and is missing some. V and J calls and clone size are as listed in that table; D and trimming were resolved from the DNA. The sample includes 150,000 to 200,000 clones, 65% to 80% of them seen just once.

V gene TRBV5-4 combines with J gene TRBJ2-7, with 9 bases matching TRBD2. The TCR sequence derives from a middle-aged woman in good health and CMV-seropositive. The material sequenced was PBMCs. The CDR3 coding sequence is TGTGCCAGCAGCTGGGAGGTAGCGGGGGTGGACGAGCAGTACTTC. Protein product: CASSWEVAGVDEQYF.